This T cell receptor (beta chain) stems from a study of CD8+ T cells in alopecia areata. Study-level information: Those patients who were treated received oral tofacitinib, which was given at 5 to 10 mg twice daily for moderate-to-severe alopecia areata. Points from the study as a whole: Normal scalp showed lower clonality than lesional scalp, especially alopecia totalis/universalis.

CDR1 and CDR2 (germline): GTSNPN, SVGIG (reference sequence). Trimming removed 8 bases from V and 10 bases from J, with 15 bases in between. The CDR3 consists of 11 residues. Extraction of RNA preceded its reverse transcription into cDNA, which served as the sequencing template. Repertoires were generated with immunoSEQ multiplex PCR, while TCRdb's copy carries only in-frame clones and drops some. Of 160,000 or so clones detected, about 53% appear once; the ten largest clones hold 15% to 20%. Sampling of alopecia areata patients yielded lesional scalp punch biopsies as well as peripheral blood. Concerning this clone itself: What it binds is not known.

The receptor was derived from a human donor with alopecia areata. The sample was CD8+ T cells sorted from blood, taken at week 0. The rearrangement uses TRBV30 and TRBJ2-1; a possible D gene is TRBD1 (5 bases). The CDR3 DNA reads TGTGCCGGAAATCCAGGGCCCGAGCAGTTCTTC. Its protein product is CAGNPGPEQFF. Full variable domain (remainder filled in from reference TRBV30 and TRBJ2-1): SQTIHQWPATLVQPVGSPLSLECTVEGTSNPNLYWYRQAAGRGLQLLFYSVGIGQISSEVPQNLSASRPQDRQFILSSKKLLLSDSGFYLCAGNPGPEQFFGPGTRLTVL.